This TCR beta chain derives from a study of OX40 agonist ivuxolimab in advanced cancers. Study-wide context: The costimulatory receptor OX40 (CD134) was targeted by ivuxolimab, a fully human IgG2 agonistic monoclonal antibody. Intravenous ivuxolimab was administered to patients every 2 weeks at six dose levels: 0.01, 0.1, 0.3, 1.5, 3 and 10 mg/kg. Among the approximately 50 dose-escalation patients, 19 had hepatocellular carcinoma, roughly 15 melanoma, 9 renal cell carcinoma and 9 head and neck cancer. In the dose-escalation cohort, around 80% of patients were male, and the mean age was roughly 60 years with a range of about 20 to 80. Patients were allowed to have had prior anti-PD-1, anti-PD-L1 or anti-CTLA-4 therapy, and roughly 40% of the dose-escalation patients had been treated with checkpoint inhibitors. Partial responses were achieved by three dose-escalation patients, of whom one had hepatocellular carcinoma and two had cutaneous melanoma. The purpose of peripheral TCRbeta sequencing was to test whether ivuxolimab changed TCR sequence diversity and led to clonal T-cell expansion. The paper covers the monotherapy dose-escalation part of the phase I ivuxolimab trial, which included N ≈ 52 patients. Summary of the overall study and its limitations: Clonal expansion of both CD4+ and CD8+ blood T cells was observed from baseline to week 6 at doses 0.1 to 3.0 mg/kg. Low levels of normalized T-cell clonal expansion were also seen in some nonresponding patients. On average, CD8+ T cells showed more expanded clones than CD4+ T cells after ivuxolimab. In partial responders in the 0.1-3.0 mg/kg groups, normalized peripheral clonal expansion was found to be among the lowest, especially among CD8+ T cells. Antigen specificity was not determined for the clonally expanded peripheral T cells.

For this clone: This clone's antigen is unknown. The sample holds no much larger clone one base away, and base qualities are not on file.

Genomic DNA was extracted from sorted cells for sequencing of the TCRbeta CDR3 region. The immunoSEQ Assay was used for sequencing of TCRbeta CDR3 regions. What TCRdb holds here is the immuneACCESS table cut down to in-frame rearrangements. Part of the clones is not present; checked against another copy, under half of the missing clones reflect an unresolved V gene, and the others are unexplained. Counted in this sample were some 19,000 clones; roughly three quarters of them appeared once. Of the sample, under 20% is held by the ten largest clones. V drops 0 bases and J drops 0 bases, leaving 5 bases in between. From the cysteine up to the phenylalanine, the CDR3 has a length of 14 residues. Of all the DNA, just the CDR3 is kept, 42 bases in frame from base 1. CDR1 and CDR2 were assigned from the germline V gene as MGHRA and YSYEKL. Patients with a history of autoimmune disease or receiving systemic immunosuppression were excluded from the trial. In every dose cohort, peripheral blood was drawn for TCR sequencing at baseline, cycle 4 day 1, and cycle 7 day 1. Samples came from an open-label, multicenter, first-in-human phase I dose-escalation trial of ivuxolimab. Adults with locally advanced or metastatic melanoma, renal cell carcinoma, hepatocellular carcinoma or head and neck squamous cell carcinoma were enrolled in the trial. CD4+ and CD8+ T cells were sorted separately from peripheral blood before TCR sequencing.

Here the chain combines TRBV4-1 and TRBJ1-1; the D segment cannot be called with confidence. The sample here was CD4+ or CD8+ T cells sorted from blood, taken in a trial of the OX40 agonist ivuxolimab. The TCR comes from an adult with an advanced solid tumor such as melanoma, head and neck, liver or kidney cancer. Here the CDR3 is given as CASSQERVNTEAFF. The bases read TGCGCCAGCAGCCAAGAGAGGGTGAACACTGAAGCTTTCTTT.